This T cell receptor (beta chain) was sequenced in a study of T-cell reconstitution after alpha-beta-depleted transplantation in children. Preparation of the TCRbeta library was carried out with unique molecular identifiers. TCRdb reprocessed the PCR reads via MiXCR and lists one record per CDR3 protein. This table holds 200,000 to 250,000 distinct CDR3 sequences, roughly a tenth found once. Notes on the study in general: Some patients owed their high day-60 TCRbeta diversity to surviving recipient T cells and thymic progenitors. Newly made T cells mostly supplied T-cell counts and diversity one year after transplant. Expanded clones from the graft, numbering several hundred, reportedly supplied alpha-beta T cells about two months after transplant.

There are 14 residues in the CDR3. Trimming cost V 5 bases and J 2 bases, with 12 bases left between them. This clonotype was counted many times. The antigen is undetermined. This sequence was found in a child less than two years old with acute myeloid leukemia, due to receive a stem cell transplant. The chain carries TRBV12-3 or TRBV12-4 and TRBJ1-1; D is unclear. Sequencing was performed on PBMCs, taken before TCRalphabeta/CD19-depleted stem cell transplant. CDR3 sequence reads: CASSPFGRNTEAFF. The DNA of the CDR3 is TGTGCCAGCAGTCCCTTTGGCCGAAACACTGAAGCTTTCTTT.